What follows are 15 T cell receptor beta chains derived from one specimen sequenced in a study of OX40 agonist ivuxolimab in advanced cancers. The library was made by the immunoSEQ multiplex PCR assay. TCRdb stores this immuneACCESS table with in-frame sequences only. Part of the clones is absent; in the studies checked, under half of the shortfall reflects unresolved V genes, and no reason is known for the rest. This sample has fewer than 100,000 clones in its table, and more than 70% of those were observed once. The top ten clonotypes cover about 9% of the sample. The sequencing here drew on CD4+ or CD8+ T cells sorted from blood, taken in a trial of the OX40 agonist ivuxolimab. These receptor sequences come from an adult with an advanced solid tumor such as melanoma, head and neck, liver or kidney cancer.

The chain carries TRBV5-5 and TRBJ2-7, with D hard to call. This CDR3 has 15 residues. Looked up from germline, CDR1 is SGHKS and CDR2 is YYEKEE (reference sequence). The germline V and J ends were trimmed by 5 bases and 1 base, with 16 bases remaining between them. The CDR3 sequence is CASRLPPDGSYEQYF. In nucleotides, the CDR3 is TGTGCCAGCAGACTCCCCCCGGACGGTTCCTACGAGCAGTACTTC.

The V gene is TRBV9, the J gene TRBJ1-2, with D unresolved. CDR1 is SGDLS, CDR2 YYNGEE, per germline. The length of the CDR3 is 13 residues. Trimming removed 3 bases at V and 2 bases at J, with 8 bases between. For the CDR3, the DNA is TGTGCCAGCAGCGAAACAGAGAACTATGGCTACACCTTC. Translating it yields CASSETENYGYTF.

V usage is TRBV9 and J usage is TRBJ2-1; TRBD2 agrees at 12 bases. J gave up 9 bases and V 4 bases, and 5 bases lay outside the gene matches. Germline loops: CDR1 SGDLS, CDR2 YYNGEE. CDR3 length: 14 residues. This chain's CDR3 is CASSPGLAGLEQFF. The CDR3 region has the DNA TGTGCCAGCAGCCCCGGACTAGCGGGGCTTGAGCAGTTCTTC.

The chain employs TRBV7-2 and TRBJ2-7, with 16 nucleotides matching TRBD2. The CDR3 contains 18 residues. V lost 7 bases and J lost 0; bases outside the gene matches: 9. Germline CDR1 SGHTA, CDR2 FQGNSA. DNA for the CDR3: TGTGCCAGCATTTGGGGGACTAGCGGGAGGGAGATCTCCTACGAGCAGTACTTC. Encoded protein: CASIWGTSGREISYEQYF.

The rearrangement joins TRBV6-6 to TRBJ2-1; 8 nucleotides agree with TRBD1. The V segment lost 4 bases and the J segment 9 bases; nucleotides outside the gene matches: 11. This CDR3 is built from 15 residues. The germline CDR1 and CDR2 sequences are MNHNY and SVGAGI (reference sequence). The CDR3 DNA sequence: TGTGCCAGCAGTTCCCCCGGACAGGGAAGAGGTGAGCAGTTCTTC. Translating it yields CASSSPGQGRGEQFF.

Notes on this clone: This same CDR3 is encoded by further DNA sequences in the sample. J is TRBJ1-1 and V is TRBV6-1, with D tentatively TRBD1 (5 bases). V was clipped by 2 bases and J by 1 base, with 5 bases between them. Germline assignment: CDR1 MNHNS and CDR2 SASEGT. The CDR3 is 13 residues long. CDR3 sequence: CASSETGNTEAFF. As DNA, the CDR3 is TGTGCCAGCAGTGAAACAGGGAACACTGAAGCTTTCTTT.

CDR3 bases: TGTGCCAGCAGCGTGAGAGGGGCAAGCGAGCAGTACTTC. Translating gives CASSVRGASEQYF. J is TRBJ2-7 and V is TRBV9, with D possibly being TRBD1 or TRBD2 (5 bases each). Between the trimmed V and J ends, which lost 2 bases and 6 bases, there was a span of 12 bases. The CDR3 sequence is 13 residues long. Per germline, CDR1 SGDLS and CDR2 YYNGEE.

The CDR3 DNA reads TGCGCCAGCACTCGCGGGAGTGGAAATGAGCAGTTCTTC. Protein sequence: CASTRGSGNEQFF. V and J are TRBV5-1 and TRBJ2-1, with 7 bases that match TRBD2. This CDR3 spans 13 amino acids. From germline, CDR1 is SGHRS and CDR2 YFSETQ. Losses at the gene ends were 6 bases for V and 7 bases for J; bases not matched to a gene: 7.

Only a few counts were recorded for this clone. The V gene is TRBV6-5, the J gene TRBJ2-7; 8 bases agree with TRBD1. CDR1 and CDR2 from the germline V gene are MNHEY and SVGAGI. The CDR3 runs to 15 residues. V lost 2 bases, J lost 4 bases, and 7 bases stayed unmatched. Here the CDR3 DNA reads TGTGCCAGCAGTTACGCAGGGGGCTGGGATTACGAGCAGTACTTC. This codes for CASSYAGGWDYEQYF.

The rearrangement uses TRBV11-3 and TRBJ2-1, with a possible D match to TRBD1 (6 bases). CDR3 length equals 14 residues. CDR1 SGHNT and CDR2 YENEEA come from the germline V gene. V was trimmed by 0 bases and J by 7 bases, leaving 10 bases between them. This CDR3 is CASSLDRGGNEQFF. Written as DNA, the CDR3 is TGTGCCAGCAGCTTAGACAGGGGTGGGAATGAGCAGTTCTTC.

This clone has a handful of counts. The rearrangement joins TRBV2 to TRBJ1-5; D uncertain. CDR3 length equals 13 residues. Germline-derived CDR1 and CDR2 are SNHLY and FYNNEI. Trimming shortened V by 8 bases and J by 6 bases, and 14 bases separated the two germline ends. The DNA for the CDR3 is TGTGCCAGCGCCCCGAACGACGTTCAGCCCCAGCATTTT. Amino acid sequence: CASAPNDVQPQHF.

The chain couples TRBV5-1 to TRBJ2-7; 10 bases are shared with TRBD1. The junction had 2 bases not matched to a gene; V was cut back by 5 bases and J by 0 bases. Per germline, CDR1 SGHRS and CDR2 YFSETQ. The CDR3 length is 14 residues. The CDR3 region has the DNA TGCGCCAGCAGTCGACAGGGGGCCTCCTACGAGCAGTACTTC. Translating it yields CASSRQGASYEQYF.

This chain joins TRBV5-1 and TRBJ2-3, with 7 bases that match TRBD1. The CDR3 covers 15 residues. V was clipped by 0 bases and J by 2 bases; unmatched bases: 3. Per germline, CDR1 SGHRS and CDR2 YFSETQ. Here the CDR3 DNA reads TGCGCCAGCAGCTTGGGGGACAGAGACACAGATACGCAGTATTTT. The encoded protein is CASSLGDRDTDTQYF. Drawing the rest from reference TRBV5-1 and TRBJ2-3, the complete variable domain is KAGVTQTPRYLIKTRGQQVTLSCSPISGHRSVSWYQQTPGQGLQFLFEYFSETQRNKGNFPGRFSGRQFSNSRSEMNVSTLELGDSALYLCASSLGDRDTDTQYFGPGTRLTVL.

V is TRBV18 and J is TRBJ1-3; D not certain. Germline loops: CDR1 KGHSH, CDR2 LQKENI. Trimming shortened V by 6 bases and J by 6 bases, and 9 bases separated the two germline ends. The CDR3 consists of 12 residues. The CDR3: CASSPRENTIYF. CDR3 DNA sequence: TGTGCCAGCTCCCCCCGTGAAAACACCATATATTTT. Variable domain in full (rest from reference TRBV18 and TRBJ1-3): NAGVMQNPRHLVRRRGQEARLRCSPMKGHSHVYWYRQLPEEGLKFMVYLQKENIIDESGMPKERFSAEFPKEGPSILRIQQVVRGDSAAYFCASSPRENTIYFGEGSWLTVV.

There are a few counts of this clone. The chain combines TRBV6-1 with TRBJ1-6, with TRBD1 matching 7 bases. There are 13 residues in the CDR3. V dropped 8 bases and J dropped 3; count of bases not matched to a gene: 1. Germline V gene lookup returns CDR1 MNHNS and CDR2 SASEGT. The CDR3 DNA is TGTGCCAGCCGGGACAGCTATAATTCACCCCTCCACTTT. Its translation: CASRDSYNSPLHF.